This entry is about one T cell receptor beta chain. Both 60 Vbeta primers and 13 Jbeta primers went into the PCR. Profiling relied on immunoSEQ multiplex PCR, and the TCRdb table lists in-frame clones only, not all of them. In the table there are 200,000 to 250,000 clones, approximately 87% of which are singletons. The CDR3 sequence is 11 residues long. Germline V lookup: CDR1 LNHDA, CDR2 SQIVND (reference sequence). These data are taken from a study of cytomegalovirus exposure and HLA in healthy donors. Study-wide background: An early data release held 75 million to 100 million unique TCRs from HLA-typed donors.

Donors consisted of healthy bone marrow donors. This chain joins TRBV19 and TRBJ1-2; possible D gene TRBD1, 6 bases. The clonotype comes from a human donor in good health. The sequencing sample was made of PBMCs. CDR3 sequence reads: CFPGATYGYTF. The CDR3 region has the DNA TGTTTCCCAGGGGCCACTTATGGCTACACCTTC.